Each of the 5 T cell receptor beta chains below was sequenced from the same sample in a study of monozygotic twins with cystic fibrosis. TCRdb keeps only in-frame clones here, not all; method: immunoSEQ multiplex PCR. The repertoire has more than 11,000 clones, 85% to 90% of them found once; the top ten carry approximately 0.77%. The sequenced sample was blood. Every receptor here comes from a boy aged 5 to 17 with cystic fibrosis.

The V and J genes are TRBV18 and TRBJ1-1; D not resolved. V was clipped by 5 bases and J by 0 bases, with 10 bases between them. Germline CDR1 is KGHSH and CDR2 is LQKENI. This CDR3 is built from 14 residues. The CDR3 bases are TGTGCCAGCTCAGTCGGGAACCTGAACACTGAAGCTTTCTTT. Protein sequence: CASSVGNLNTEAFF.

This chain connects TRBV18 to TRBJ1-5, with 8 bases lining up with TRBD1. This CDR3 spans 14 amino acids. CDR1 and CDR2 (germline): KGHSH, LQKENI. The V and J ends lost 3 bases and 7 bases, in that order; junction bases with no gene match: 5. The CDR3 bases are TGTGCCAGCTCACCGCAGGGGGCCAAGCAGCCCCAGCATTTT. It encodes CASSPQGAKQPQHF.

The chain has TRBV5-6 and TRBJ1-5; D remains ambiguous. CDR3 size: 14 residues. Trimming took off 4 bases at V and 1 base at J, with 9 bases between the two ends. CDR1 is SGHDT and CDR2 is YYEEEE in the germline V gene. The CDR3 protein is CASSGIASNQPQHF. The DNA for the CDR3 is TGTGCCAGCAGCGGTATTGCCAGCAATCAGCCCCAGCATTTT.

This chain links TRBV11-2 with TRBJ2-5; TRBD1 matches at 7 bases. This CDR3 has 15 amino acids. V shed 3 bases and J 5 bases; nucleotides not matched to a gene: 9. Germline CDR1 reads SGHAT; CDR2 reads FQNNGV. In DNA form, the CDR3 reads TGTGCCAGCAGCTTTGGGGACAGTGGATGGGAGACCCAGTACTTC. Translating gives CASSFGDSGWETQYF.

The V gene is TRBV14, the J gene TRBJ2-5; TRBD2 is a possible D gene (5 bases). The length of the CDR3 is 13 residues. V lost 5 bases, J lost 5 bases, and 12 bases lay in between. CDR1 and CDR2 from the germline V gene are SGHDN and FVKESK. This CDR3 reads CASSAGWEETQYF. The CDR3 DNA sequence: TGTGCCAGCAGCGCCGGGTGGGAGGAGACCCAGTACTTC.